This T cell receptor beta chain was retrieved from a study of cytomegalovirus exposure and HLA in healthy donors. Broader study findings: The study recorded over 150 TCR beta chains that were cytomegalovirus-associated.

Comment on this clone: Antigen: not known.

It was with 60 Vbeta and 13 Jbeta primers that the PCR ran. TCRdb's table, derived via immunoSEQ multiplex PCR, lists solely in-frame clones and lacks some. The sample carries about 98,000 clones, roughly 81% recorded once. The source is a man aged 40-49 years in good health and CMV-seronegative. What was sequenced was PBMCs.

In DNA form, the CDR3 reads TGTGCCAGCAGCACCCTGAAGGCGGGGCCTTATACGCAGTATTTT. This codes for CASSTLKAGPYTQYF. The rearrangement joins TRBV27 to TRBJ2-3; D is perhaps TRBD2 (6 bases). V dropped 6 bases and J dropped 7 bases, with 20 bases sitting between them. CDR1 is MNHEY, CDR2 SMNVEV, per germline (reference sequence). The CDR3 is 15 amino acids.